Presented here are 26 T cell receptor beta chains from one specimen sequenced in a study of regulatory T cells in long-lasting Graves disease (dated by TCRdb to 2020 to 2022). This specimen's time point label, per the study, means: persistent/refractory GD, antithyroid drugs over 5 years with positive TRAb. RNA was extracted from PBMCs in TRIzol for both TCR sequencing and RNA sequencing. The receptor library was made with multiplex PCR. Reads for this sample came from an Illumina HiSeq 4000. To build TCR beta libraries, CDR3 regions were amplified by Arm-PCR using iRepertoire HTBI primers. In TCRdb, the public reads were trimmed at Q25 with fastp and aligned with MiXCR, with productive beta chains retained. CDR3 protein sequences are deduplicated, and each keeps its most common genes and DNA. This sample is represented by 430,000 or so distinct CDR3 sequences; roughly a fifth of them were singletons. The ten biggest clones cover roughly an eighth of the sample.

Sequenced material: peripheral blood mononuclear cells (PBMCs), taken when the disease was refractory, from a patient treated with antithyroid drugs. These receptors originate from a female donor with Graves disease.

The V call is TRBV29-1, the J call TRBJ1-3; D is possibly TRBD1 (5 bases). This CDR3 has 13 amino acids. The V end lost 7 bases, the J end lost 2 bases, and 12 bases lay between the germline ends. In germline, CDR1 is SQVTM, CDR2 ANQGSEA. The CDR3: CSARQRTGNTIYF. Here the CDR3 DNA reads TGCAGCGCCCGACAGAGGACTGGAAACACCATATATTTT.

The chain carries TRBV27 and TRBJ2-2; D might be TRBD1 (6 bases). This CDR3 spans 13 amino acids. The ends were cut back, 9 bases at V and 4 bases at J, with 12 bases in the middle. CDR1 and CDR2 (germline): MNHEY, SMNVEV (reference sequence). In DNA form, the CDR3 reads TGTGCCAGTCGACAGGTTGGCACCGGGGAGCTGTTTTTT. It encodes CASRQVGTGELFF.

This clonotype was observed many times. CDR3 in amino acids: CASSERGASGQPQHF. The CDR3 bases are TGTGCCAGCAGTGAACGGGGGGCCTCCGGGCAGCCCCAGCATTTT. V is TRBV6-1 and J is TRBJ1-5; a possible D gene is TRBD1 (6 bases). Deletions cut 2 bases from V and 7 bases from J, with 15 bases between. Looked up from germline, CDR1 is MNHNS and CDR2 is SASEGT. This CDR3 has 15 residues.

This chain joins TRBV28 and TRBJ2-7, with 7 nucleotides matching TRBD2. The J segment lost 6 bases and the V segment lost 3 bases, leaving 11 bases of the junction unmatched. From germline, CDR1 is MDHEN and CDR2 SYDVKM. This CDR3 has 15 residues. The CDR3 nucleotides read TGTGCCAGCAGTTTGGGAGCGGGACCCCCTCGCGAGCAGTACTTC. This translates into CASSLGAGPPREQYF.

The chain joins TRBV24-1 to TRBJ2-3; TRBD2 matches 10 bases. V shed 3 bases, J shed 1 base, and the junction held 9 bases outside the gene matches. The CDR3 runs 18 residues. The germline CDR1 and CDR2 sequences are KGHDR and SFDVKD. CDR3 protein: CATSDLGTGTSGTDTQYF. The CDR3 nucleotides are TGTGCCACCAGTGATCTGGGGACCGGGACTAGCGGCACAGATACGCAGTATTTT.

This clonotype was counted ten times or more. The gene calls are TRBV12-3 or TRBV12-4 and TRBJ1-2, with unresolved D. CDR3 size: 13 residues. V gave up 7 bases and J gave up 2 bases, with 11 bases separating them. CDR3 amino acids: CASTPTANYGYTF. CDR3 nucleotides: TGTGCCAGCACCCCCACAGCAAACTATGGCTACACCTTC.

On this clonotype: A much more abundant neighbour one base away suggests this may be a read error. The rearrangement links TRBV6-1 to TRBJ1-2, with TRBD1 matching over 9 bases. Germline values: CDR1 MNHNS, CDR2 SASEGT. The CDR3 spans 15 residues. In DNA, the CDR3 is TGTGCCAGCAGTGAAGGGGGACAGGGAAGTTATGGCTACGCCTTC. This codes for CASSEGGQGSYGYAF.

There are many counts of this clonotype. This rearrangement joins TRBV10-3 to TRBJ1-1, with D perhaps TRBD1 (6 bases). Germline V gives CDR1 ENHRY, CDR2 SYGVKD. The V gene lost 2 bases and the J gene lost 3 bases, with 10 bases spanning the gap. The CDR3 sequence is 14 residues long. The CDR3: CAISERGAHTEAFF. Written as DNA, the CDR3 is TGTGCCATCAGTGAGAGGGGGGCTCACACTGAAGCTTTCTTT.

As for this clonotype: Germline and junction disagree at one end, which may indicate a read error. J is TRBJ2-7 and V is TRBV10-3; 12 bases are a match to TRBD2. Germline values: CDR1 ENHRY, CDR2 SYGVKD. The CDR3 loop spans 16 amino acids. CDR3 nucleotide sequence: TGTGCCATCAGTGAGGAGACTAGCGGGAGCCGCGGCGAGCGGTACTTC. This sequence encodes CAISEETSGSRGERYF.

There are many counts of this clonotype. V gene TRBV6-1 combines with J gene TRBJ1-2, with no clear D. There are 12 residues in the CDR3. Germline V gene sequence: CDR1 MNHNS, CDR2 SASEGT. Trimming shortened V by 9 bases and J by 1 base, and 9 bases separated the two germline ends. CDR3 loop: CASSTSNYGYTF. In nucleotides, the CDR3 is TGTGCCAGTTCAACGAGTAACTATGGCTACACCTTC.

About this clonotype: A much larger clone is a single base away; this may be a read error. This CDR3 fails to terminate in the conserved phenylalanine or tryptophan, so it likely reflects a read error. The chain combines TRBV7-8 with TRBJ2-7; D is perhaps TRBD2 (6 bases). This CDR3 is built from 15 residues. Trimming stripped 1 base from V and 0 bases from J, with 10 bases between. Germline values: CDR1 SGHVS, CDR2 FQNEAQ. CDR3 in amino acids: CASSLEATSSYEQYL. Here the CDR3 DNA reads TGTGCCAGCAGCTTAGAGGCGACTAGCTCCTACGAGCAGTACCTC.

This clonotype has a count of ten or more. The rearrangement uses TRBV6-1 and TRBJ2-7, with TRBD1 matching 8 bases. Germline assignment: CDR1 MNHNS and CDR2 SASEGT. This CDR3 comprises 14 residues. The V segment lost 4 bases and the J segment 7 bases; nucleotides outside the gene matches: 9. CDR3 amino acids: CASSAQGASGEQYF. The CDR3 region has the DNA TGTGCCAGCAGTGCGCAGGGGGCGTCTGGTGAGCAGTACTTC.

The chain uses TRBV28 and TRBJ2-3; D is unresolved. Germline CDR1 reads MDHEN; CDR2 reads SYDVKM. The CDR3 runs 11 residues. Trimming removed 3 bases from V and 7 bases from J, with 5 bases in between. CDR3 region: CASSFLNTQYF. The DNA of the CDR3 is TGTGCCAGCAGTTTCCTTAATACGCAGTATTTT.

There are a few counts of this clonotype. CDR3 sequence reads: CAWREVEGPDYNEQFF. DNA for the CDR3: TGTGCCTGGAGGGAAGTGGAGGGGCCAGACTACAATGAGCAGTTCTTC. This chain links TRBV30 with TRBJ2-1, with D tentatively TRBD2 (6 bases). Looked up from germline, CDR1 is GTSNPN and CDR2 is SVGIG (reference sequence). V lost 3 bases and J 3 bases, leaving 18 bases between the germline ends. CDR3 length equals 16 residues.

The rearrangement joins TRBV15 to TRBJ2-7; D possibly corresponds to TRBD2 (5 bases). V shed 0 bases and J shed 7 bases, with 10 bases lying between them. The CDR3 is made up of 13 amino acids. Germline V gives CDR1 LNHNV, CDR2 YYDKDF (reference sequence). DNA of the CDR3: TGTGCCACCAGCAGAGATGGAACGGGAGAGCAGTACTTC. Residues: CATSRDGTGEQYF.

V gene TRBV7-6 combines with J gene TRBJ2-5; D not certain. Near its end, the DNA agrees better with TRBJ2-1, so the J call may be wrong. Germline lookup yields CDR1 SGHVS and CDR2 FNYEAQ. CDR3 length: 15 residues. The CDR3 DNA sequence: TGTGCCAGCAGCTTAGGGTCGGGTCAGGCAGACGAGCAGTTCTTC. Protein: CASSLGSGQADEQFF.

This clonotype has more than one count but fewer than ten. The V gene is TRBV9, the J gene TRBJ2-7, with 13 nucleotides matching TRBD2. This CDR3 is built from 14 residues. V was clipped by 4 bases and J by 7 bases; unmatched bases: 5. Looked up from germline, CDR1 is SGDLS and CDR2 is YYNGEE. The CDR3 spells CASSTGLAGREQYF. Written as DNA, the CDR3 is TGTGCCAGCAGCACGGGACTAGCGGGAAGGGAGCAGTACTTC. Variable domain in full (rest from reference TRBV9 and TRBJ2-7): DSGVTQTPKHLITATGQRVTLRCSPRSGDLSVYWYQQSLDQGLQFLIQYYNGEERAKGNILERFSAQQFPDLHSELNLSSLELGDSALYFCASSTGLAGREQYFGPGTRLTVT.

This clonotype was observed at least ten times. The V and J genes are TRBV28 and TRBJ1-3; the D gene is possibly TRBD1 (5 bases). CDR1 is MDHEN, CDR2 SYDVKM, per germline. The CDR3 has 15 amino acids. V was cut by 6 bases and J by 4 bases, with 16 bases left in between. The CDR3 protein is CASSLGRRGGNTIYF. CDR3 bases: TGTGCCAGCAGCCTAGGAAGGCGGGGGGGAAACACCATATATTTT.

This clonotype has more than one count but fewer than ten. The J gene is TRBJ2-5, the V gene TRBV30; D is perhaps TRBD1 (7 bases). Deletions cut 5 bases from V and 2 bases from J, with 15 bases between. CDR3 length: 14 residues. In germline, CDR1 is GTSNPN, CDR2 SVGIG (reference sequence). The CDR3 protein is CAWCGGGVQETQYF. CDR3 in DNA: TGTGCCTGGTGTGGAGGGGGCGTTCAAGAGACCCAGTACTTC.

This chain uses TRBV19 with TRBJ1-1; D call uncertain. Trimming took off 6 bases at V and 0 bases at J, with 11 bases between the two ends. The CDR3 contains 14 residues. Germline assignment: CDR1 LNHDA and CDR2 SQIVND (reference sequence). The CDR3 nucleotides read TGTGCCAGTAGCCTGTCCACCCTGAACACTGAAGCTTTCTTT. Translating it yields CASSLSTLNTEAFF.

This clonotype was recorded at least ten times. The chain combines TRBV28 with TRBJ2-7; TRBD2 matches 14 bases. The CDR3 length is 17 residues. Trimming took 4 bases from V and 2 from J; bases not matched to a gene: 7. Germline V gene sequence: CDR1 MDHEN, CDR2 SYDVKM. CDR3 loop: CASSSGTSGSFAYEQYF. The CDR3 DNA is TGTGCCAGCAGTTCTGGGACTAGCGGGAGTTTCGCCTACGAGCAGTACTTC.

The genes are TRBV2 and TRBJ1-5, with TRBD1 identical over 7 bases. The V and J ends lost 8 bases and 5 bases, in that order; junction bases with no gene match: 9. CDR1 SNHLY and CDR2 FYNNEI come from the germline V gene. The CDR3 consists of 14 residues. The CDR3 loop is CASRTDRTDQPQHF. The CDR3 coding sequence is TGTGCCAGCCGGACGGACAGGACGGATCAGCCCCAGCATTTT.

This clonotype was recorded many times. This chain uses TRBV9 with TRBJ2-7, with a tentative D call TRBD1 (6 bases). V was trimmed by 0 bases and J by 2 bases, leaving 9 bases between them. The CDR3 loop spans 14 amino acids. Germline lookup yields CDR1 SGDLS and CDR2 YYNGEE. CDR3 nucleotide sequence: TGTGCCAGCAGCGTAGACCGGGACACCTACGAGCAGTACTTC. This sequence encodes CASSVDRDTYEQYF.

The chain employs TRBV7-9 and TRBJ1-1; D ambiguous. This CDR3 spans 13 amino acids. With 6 bases removed from V and 7 bases from J, the gap between germline ends came to 15 bases. The germline V gene encodes CDR1 SEHNR and CDR2 FQNEAQ (reference sequence). CDR3: CASRSTPEIEAFF. CDR3 sequence (DNA): TGTGCCAGCAGGTCCACCCCCGAGATTGAAGCTTTCTTT.

The chain recombines TRBV28 with TRBJ1-1; 7 nucleotides align to TRBD1. With 8 bases clipped from V and 5 bases from J, the junction kept 8 bases outside the gene matches. Looked up from germline, CDR1 is MDHEN and CDR2 is SYDVKM. The CDR3 sequence is 13 residues long. Written as DNA, the CDR3 is TGTGCCAGCGCTCGGCAGGGGGTTACTGAAGCTTTCTTT. Amino acid sequence: CASARQGVTEAFF.

The sample holds a few counts of this clonotype. The CDR3 sequence: CASNYSPETYNEQFF. In DNA form, the CDR3 reads TGCGCCAGCAACTACTCGCCAGAGACCTACAATGAGCAGTTCTTC. The chain uses TRBV5-1 and TRBJ2-1; D is uncertain. Trimming took 6 bases from V and 2 from J, leaving 15 bases between them. The CDR3 has 15 amino acids. CDR1 is SGHRS and CDR2 is YFSETQ in the germline V gene.